This T cell receptor (beta chain) was profiled in a study of shared clonotypes between healthy human individuals. The CDR3 contains 13 residues. V was pared by 1 base and J by 0 bases, with 4 bases between. Germline assignment: CDR1 LNHDA and CDR2 SQIVND (reference sequence). Sorted-subset replicate PCRs used 200 ng DNA, roughly 28,000 T cell genomes. In the authors' methods: Junction-only sequences without quality scores came from ImmunoSEQ, so filtering differed. The assay was immunoSEQ multiplex PCR, and TCRdb's table has in-frame clones only and misses some. V and J calls and clone size come straight from that table; D and trimming were deduced from the DNA. Among over 2 million clones listed, about 90% were seen once. Points on this clone: Its antigen is undetermined.

Study outcomes and limitations: Sequencing of the sorted subsets was shown by rarefaction to be incomplete despite large depth.

The genes are TRBV19 and TRBJ2-7; D unresolved. The sequenced material came from naive CD4+ T cells from PBMCs. This sample's subset: CD45RA+ positively selected. This clonotype was obtained from a man younger than 35 in good health. Some clones in this sample may be carry-over from other donors' samples. CDR3 DNA: TGTGCCAGTAGTATAGGTTACTCCTACGAGCAGTACTTC. Protein: CASSIGYSYEQYF.